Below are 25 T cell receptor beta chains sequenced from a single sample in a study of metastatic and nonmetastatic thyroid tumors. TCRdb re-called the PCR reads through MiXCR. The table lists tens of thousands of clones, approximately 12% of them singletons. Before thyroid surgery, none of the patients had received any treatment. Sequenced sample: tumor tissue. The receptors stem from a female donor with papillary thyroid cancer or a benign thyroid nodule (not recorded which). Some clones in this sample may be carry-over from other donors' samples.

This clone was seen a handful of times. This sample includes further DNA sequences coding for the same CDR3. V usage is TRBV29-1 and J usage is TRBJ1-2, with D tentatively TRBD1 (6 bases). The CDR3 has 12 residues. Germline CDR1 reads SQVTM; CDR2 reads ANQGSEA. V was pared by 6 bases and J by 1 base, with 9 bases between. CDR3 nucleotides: TGCAGCGTGACAGGTGATAACTATGGCTACACCTTC. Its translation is CSVTGDNYGYTF.

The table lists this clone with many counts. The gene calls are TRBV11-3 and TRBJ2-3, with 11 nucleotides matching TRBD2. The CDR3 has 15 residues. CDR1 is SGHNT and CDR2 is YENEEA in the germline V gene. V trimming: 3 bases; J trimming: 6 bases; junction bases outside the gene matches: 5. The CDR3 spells CASSFLAGGTDTQYF. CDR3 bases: TGTGCCAGCAGCTTCCTAGCGGGAGGTACTGATACGCAGTATTTT.

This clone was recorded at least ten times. In DNA form, the CDR3 reads TGCGCCAGCAGCTGGGTAGCGGGAGGGGTCAACAATGAGCAGTTCTTC. Its protein is CASSWVAGGVNNEQFF. The genes are TRBV5-1 and TRBJ2-1; 11 bases fit TRBD2. Germline trimming cut 3 bases from V and 5 bases from J; bases unmatched to any gene: 7. Germline V CDR1 and CDR2: SGHRS, YFSETQ. The CDR3 length is 16 residues.

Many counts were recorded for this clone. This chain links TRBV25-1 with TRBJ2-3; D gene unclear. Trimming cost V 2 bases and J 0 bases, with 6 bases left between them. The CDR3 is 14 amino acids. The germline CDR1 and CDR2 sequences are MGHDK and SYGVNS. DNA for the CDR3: TGTGCCAGCAGTGAAACTCTTAGCACAGATACGCAGTATTTT. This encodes CASSETLSTDTQYF.

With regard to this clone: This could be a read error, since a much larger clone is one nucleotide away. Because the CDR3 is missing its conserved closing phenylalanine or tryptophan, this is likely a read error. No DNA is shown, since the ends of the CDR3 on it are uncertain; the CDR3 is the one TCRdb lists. CDR3 protein: CASTRQCIR. V gene TRBV28 combines with J gene TRBJ1-1; the table's D call TRBD1 went unverified against the DNA. Termini included, the CDR3 measures 9 amino acids. CDR1 and CDR2 (germline): MDHEN, SYDVKM.

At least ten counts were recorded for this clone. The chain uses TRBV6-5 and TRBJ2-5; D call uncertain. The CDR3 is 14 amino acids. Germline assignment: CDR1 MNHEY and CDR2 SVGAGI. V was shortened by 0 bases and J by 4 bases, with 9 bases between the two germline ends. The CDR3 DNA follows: TGTGCCAGCAGTTACTCGTTGGGTGGAGAGACCCAGTACTTC. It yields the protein CASSYSLGGETQYF.

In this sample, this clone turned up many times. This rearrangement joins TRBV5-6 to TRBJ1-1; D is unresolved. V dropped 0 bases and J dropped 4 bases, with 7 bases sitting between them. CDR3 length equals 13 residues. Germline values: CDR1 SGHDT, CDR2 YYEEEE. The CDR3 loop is CASSLGGSTEAFF. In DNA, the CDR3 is TGTGCCAGCAGCTTGGGGGGTAGCACTGAAGCTTTCTTT.

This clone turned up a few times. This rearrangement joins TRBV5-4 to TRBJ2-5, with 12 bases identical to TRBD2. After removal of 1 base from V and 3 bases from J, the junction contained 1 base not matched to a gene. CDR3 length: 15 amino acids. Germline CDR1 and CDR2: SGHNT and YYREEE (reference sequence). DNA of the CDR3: TGTGCCAGCAGCTTGCGGACTAGCGGGAAAGAGACCCAGTACTTC. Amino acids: CASSLRTSGKETQYF.

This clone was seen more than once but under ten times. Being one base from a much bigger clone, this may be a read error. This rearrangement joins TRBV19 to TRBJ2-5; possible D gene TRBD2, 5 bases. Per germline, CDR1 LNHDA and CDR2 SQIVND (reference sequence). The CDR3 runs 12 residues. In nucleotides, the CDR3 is TGTGCCAGCGCGGGCTTCCAGGAGACCCATTACTTC. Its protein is CASAGFQETHYF.

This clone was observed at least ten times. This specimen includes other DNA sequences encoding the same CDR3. The CDR3 DNA reads as TGTGCCAGCAGCCCGACCGGGACAGATAATTCACCCCTCCACTTT. Its protein product is CASSPTGTDNSPLHF. The V gene is TRBV7-3, the J gene TRBJ1-6; the match to TRBD1 covers 7 bases. The junction had 6 bases not matched to a gene; V was cut back by 5 bases and J by 5 bases. Germline lookup yields CDR1 SGHTA and CDR2 FQGTGA. The CDR3 spans 15 residues.

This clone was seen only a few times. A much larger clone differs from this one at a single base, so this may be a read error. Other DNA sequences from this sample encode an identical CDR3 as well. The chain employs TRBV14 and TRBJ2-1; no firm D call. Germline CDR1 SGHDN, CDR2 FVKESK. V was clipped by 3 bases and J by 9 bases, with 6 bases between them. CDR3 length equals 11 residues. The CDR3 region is CASSQGCEQFF. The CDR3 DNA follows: TGTGCCAGCAGCCAGGGGTGTGAGCAGTTCTTC. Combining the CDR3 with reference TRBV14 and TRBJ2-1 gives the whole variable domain EAGVTQFPSHSVIEKGQTVTLRCDPISGHDNLYWYRRVMGKEIKFLLHFVKESKQDESGMPNNRFLAERTGGTYSTLKVQPAELEDSGVYFCASSQGCEQFFGPGTRLTVL.

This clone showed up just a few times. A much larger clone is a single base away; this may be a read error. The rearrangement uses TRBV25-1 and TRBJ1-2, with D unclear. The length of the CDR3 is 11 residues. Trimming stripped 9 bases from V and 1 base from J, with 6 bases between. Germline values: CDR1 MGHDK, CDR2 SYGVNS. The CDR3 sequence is CARYFNYGYTF. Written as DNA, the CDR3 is TGTGCCAGATACTTTAACTATGGCTACACCTTC.

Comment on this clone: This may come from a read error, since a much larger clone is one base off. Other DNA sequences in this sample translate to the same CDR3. CDR3 residues: CASTRDRVNTEAFF. The CDR3 DNA is TGTGCCAGCACTAGGGACCGAGTGAACACTGAAGCTTTCTTT. This chain connects TRBV9 to TRBJ1-1; tentatively, D is TRBD1 (5 bases). The CDR3 is made up of 14 amino acids. CDR1 is SGDLS and CDR2 is YYNGEE in the germline V gene. Deletions cut 6 bases from V and 0 bases from J, with 12 bases between.

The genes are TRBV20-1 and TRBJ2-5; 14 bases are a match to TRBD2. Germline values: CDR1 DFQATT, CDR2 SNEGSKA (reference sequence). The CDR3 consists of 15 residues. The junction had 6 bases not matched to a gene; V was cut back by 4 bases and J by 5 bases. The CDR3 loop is CSATGTSGSGETQYF. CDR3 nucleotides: TGCAGTGCTACCGGGACTAGCGGGAGTGGGGAGACCCAGTACTTC.

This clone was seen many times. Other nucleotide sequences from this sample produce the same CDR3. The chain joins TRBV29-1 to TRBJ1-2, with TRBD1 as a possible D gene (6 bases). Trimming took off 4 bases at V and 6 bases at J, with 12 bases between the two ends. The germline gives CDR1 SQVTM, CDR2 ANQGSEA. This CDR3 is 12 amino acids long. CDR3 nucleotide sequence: TGCAGCGTTGGGGGGGGCGTTGATGGCTACACCTTC. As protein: CSVGGGVDGYTF.

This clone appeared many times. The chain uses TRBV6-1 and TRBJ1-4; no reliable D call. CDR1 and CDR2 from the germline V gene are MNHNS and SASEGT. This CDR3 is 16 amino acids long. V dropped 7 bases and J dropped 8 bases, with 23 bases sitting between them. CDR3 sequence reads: CASTVLYWEISEKLFF. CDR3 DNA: TGTGCCAGCACTGTACTTTATTGGGAGATAAGCGAAAAACTGTTTTTT.

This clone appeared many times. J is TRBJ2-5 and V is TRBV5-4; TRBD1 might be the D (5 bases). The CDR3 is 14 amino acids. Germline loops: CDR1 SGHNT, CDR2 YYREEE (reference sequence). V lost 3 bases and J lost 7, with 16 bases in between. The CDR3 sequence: CASSYDIPQGTQYF. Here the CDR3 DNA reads TGTGCCAGCAGCTACGACATACCCCAGGGGACCCAGTACTTC. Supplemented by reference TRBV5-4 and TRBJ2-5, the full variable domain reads ETGVTQSPTHLIKTRGQQVTLRCSSQSGHNTVSWYQQALGQGPQFIFQYYREEENGRGNFPPRFSGLQFPNYSSELNVNALELDDSALYLCASSYDIPQGTQYFGPGTRLLVL.

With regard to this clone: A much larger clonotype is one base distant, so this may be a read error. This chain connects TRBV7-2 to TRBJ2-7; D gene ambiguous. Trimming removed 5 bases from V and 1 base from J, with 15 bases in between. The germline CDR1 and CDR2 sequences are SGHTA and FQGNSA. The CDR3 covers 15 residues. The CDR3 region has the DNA TGTGCCAGCAGCCCTGTGGGGATCAGGTCCTACGAGCAGTACTTC. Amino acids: CASSPVGIRSYEQYF.

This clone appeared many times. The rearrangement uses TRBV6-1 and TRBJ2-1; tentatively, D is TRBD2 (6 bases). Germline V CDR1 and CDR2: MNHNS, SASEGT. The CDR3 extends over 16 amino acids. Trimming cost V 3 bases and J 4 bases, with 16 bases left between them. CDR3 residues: CASSEVPGVRYNEQFF. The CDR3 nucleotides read TGTGCCAGCAGTGAGGTGCCGGGAGTAAGGTACAATGAGCAGTTCTTC.

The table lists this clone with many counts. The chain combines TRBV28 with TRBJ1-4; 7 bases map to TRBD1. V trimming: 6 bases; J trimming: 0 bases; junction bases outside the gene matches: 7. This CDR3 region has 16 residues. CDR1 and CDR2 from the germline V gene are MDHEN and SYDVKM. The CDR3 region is CASRLTGTATNEKLFF. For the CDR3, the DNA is TGTGCCAGCAGGTTGACAGGGACCGCAACTAATGAAAAACTGTTTTTT.

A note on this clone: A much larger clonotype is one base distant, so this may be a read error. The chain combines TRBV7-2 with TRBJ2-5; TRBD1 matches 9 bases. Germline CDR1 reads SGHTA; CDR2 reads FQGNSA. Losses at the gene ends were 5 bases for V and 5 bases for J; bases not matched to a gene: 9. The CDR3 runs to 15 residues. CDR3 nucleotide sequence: TGTGCCAGCAGCCTCGGGACAGGGTTATGGGAGACCCAGTACTTC. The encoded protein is CASSLGTGLWETQYF.

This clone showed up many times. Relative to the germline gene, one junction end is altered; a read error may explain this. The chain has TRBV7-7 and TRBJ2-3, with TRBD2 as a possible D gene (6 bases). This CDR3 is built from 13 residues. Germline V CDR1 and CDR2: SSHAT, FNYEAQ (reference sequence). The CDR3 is CASSLAEADTQYF. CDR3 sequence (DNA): TGTGCTAGCAGCTTAGCGGAGGCAGATACGCAGTATTTT. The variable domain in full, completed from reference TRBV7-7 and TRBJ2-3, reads GAGVSQSPRYKVTKRGQDVTLRCDPISSHATLYWYQQALGQGPEFLTYFNYEAQPDKSGLPSDRFSAERPEGSISTLTIQRTEQRDSAMYRCASSLAEADTQYFGPGTRLTVL.

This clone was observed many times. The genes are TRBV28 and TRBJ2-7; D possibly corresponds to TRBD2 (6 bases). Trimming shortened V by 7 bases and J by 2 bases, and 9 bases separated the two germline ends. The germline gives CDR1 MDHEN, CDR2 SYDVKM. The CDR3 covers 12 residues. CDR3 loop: CASKAGPYEQYF. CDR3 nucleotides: TGTGCCAGCAAGGCGGGACCCTACGAGCAGTACTTC.

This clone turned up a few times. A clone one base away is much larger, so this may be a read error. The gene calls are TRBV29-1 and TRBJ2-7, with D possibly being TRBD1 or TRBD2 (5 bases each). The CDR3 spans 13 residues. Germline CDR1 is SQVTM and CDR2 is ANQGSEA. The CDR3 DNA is TGCAGAGTTGGGGGTCTACGTCTCTACGAGCAGTACTTC. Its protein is CRVGGLRLYEQYF.

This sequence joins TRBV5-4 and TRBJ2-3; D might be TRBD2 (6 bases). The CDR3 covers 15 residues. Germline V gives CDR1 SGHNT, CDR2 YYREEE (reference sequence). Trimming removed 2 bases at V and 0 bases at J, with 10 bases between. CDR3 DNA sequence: TGTGCCAGCAGCTTTGCGGGGCCTAGCACAGATACGCAGTATTTT. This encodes CASSFAGPSTDTQYF.